The subject of this entry is one T cell receptor (beta chain). The target antigen is unknown. The data derive from a study of shared clonotypes between healthy human individuals. General study points: It was observed that 4% to 6% of naive CD4 clonotypes were shared across a handful of donors. Larger estimated richness was generally recorded for naive subsets relative to memory subsets.

An assay was performed, and its level was deep. In the source study's methods: For the immunoSEQ data, sequences were junction-only without quality scores, so filtering differed. Profiling relied on immunoSEQ multiplex PCR, and the TCRdb table lists in-frame clones only, not all of them. D and trimming come from the DNA, and the V and J calls and clone size come from that table. The sample has approximately 1.5 million clones, approximately 98% seen once; the top ten hold less than 0.55%. Germline values: CDR1 SGHRS, CDR2 YFSETQ. The CDR3 covers 14 residues. The V and J ends lost 5 bases and 0 bases respectively, with 10 bases between them.

The specimen was naive CD4+ T cells sorted from blood. As to subset: CD45RA+ positively selected. The V call is TRBV5-1, the J call TRBJ2-3; the D gene is possibly TRBD1 (5 bases). This clonotype originated in a man aged 30 to 45 in good health. CDR3 nucleotides: TGCGCCAGCAGAGGGGCAGGGAGCACAGATACGCAGTATTTT. Encoded protein: CASRGAGSTDTQYF.